This T cell receptor beta chain was recorded in a study of T-cell reconstitution after alpha-beta-depleted transplantation in children. Molecular barcoding with unique molecular identifiers was used for the TCRbeta library. Each CDR3 protein is one row after TCRdb ran MiXCR on the PCR reads. The repertoire holds tens of thousands of distinct CDR3 sequences, with approximately 18% as singletons. Trimming removed 4 bases from V and 3 bases from J; junction bases left unmatched: 5. The germline CDR1 and CDR2 sequences are DFQATT and SNEGSKA (reference sequence). This CDR3 contains 14 residues. This clonotype appeared a few times.

This rearrangement joins TRBV20-1 to TRBJ2-2; 7 bases match TRBD2. Sample: PBMCs, mostly from graft donor cells, taken 360 days after TCRalphabeta/CD19-depleted stem cell transplant. The receptor was isolated from a male patient between 2 and 9 years old who had a stem cell transplant for acute lymphoblastic leukemia, so the T cells may come from the graft donor. Written as DNA, the CDR3 is TGCAGTGCTATTGGGACTACTCACACCGGGGAGCTGTTTTTT. It yields the protein CSAIGTTHTGELFF.